A single sample gave rise to the 7 T cell receptor beta chains below, sequenced in a study of OX40 agonist ivuxolimab in advanced cancers. The protocol was immunoSEQ multiplex PCR, while the TCRdb copy is restricted to in-frame clones and leaves out a portion. The data hold 43,000 or so clones, with 88% observed a single time. This sample comprised CD4+ or CD8+ T cells sorted from blood, obtained in a trial of the OX40 agonist ivuxolimab. These receptors were taken from an adult with an advanced solid tumor such as melanoma, head and neck, liver or kidney cancer.

The rearrangement uses TRBV5-4 and TRBJ1-1, with D uncertain. The CDR3 loop spans 17 amino acids. CDR1 is SGHNT, CDR2 YYREEE, per germline (reference sequence). Deletions cut 0 bases from V and 2 bases from J, with 17 bases between. CDR3 loop: CASSLDPGTPGNTEAFF. The DNA of the CDR3 is TGTGCCAGCAGCTTGGATCCCGGAACACCAGGAAACACTGAAGCTTTCTTT. The whole variable domain, filled in from reference TRBV5-4 and TRBJ1-1, reads ETGVTQSPTHLIKTRGQQVTLRCSSQSGHNTVSWYQQALGQGPQFIFQYYREEENGRGNFPPRFSGLQFPNYSSELNVNALELDDSALYLCASSLDPGTPGNTEAFFGQGTRLTVV.

This clone has only one observation. This chain joins TRBV4-2 and TRBJ2-5; 9 bases map to TRBD2. CDR1 and CDR2 from the germline V gene are LGHNA and YNFKEQ. CDR3 size: 15 residues. V was clipped by 3 bases and J by 5 bases; unmatched bases: 7. CDR3 sequence: CASSQRAGGAETQYF. CDR3 bases: TGTGCCAGCAGCCAGCGAGCGGGAGGTGCGGAGACCCAGTACTTC.

This clone was recorded a few times. This chain connects TRBV27 to TRBJ1-5; D unresolved. Trimming took off 1 base at V and 0 bases at J, with 10 bases between the two ends. CDR1 and CDR2 from the germline V gene are MNHEY and SMNVEV (reference sequence). The CDR3 loop spans 16 amino acids. The CDR3 DNA is TGTGCCAGCAGTTTATACGGGTCTTATAGCAATCAGCCCCAGCATTTT. Translated: CASSLYGSYSNQPQHF.

The V gene is TRBV28, the J gene TRBJ1-5; TRBD1 might be the D (5 bases). Trimming pared 8 bases from V and 8 bases from J, leaving 25 bases between. Germline CDR1 reads MDHEN; CDR2 reads SYDVKM. The CDR3 runs to 16 residues. CDR3 protein: CASSPMMGTLVEPQHF. The CDR3 DNA reads as TGTGCCAGCTCTCCGATGATGGGGACTCTTGTGGAGCCCCAGCATTTT.

The chain joins TRBV7-2 to TRBJ2-5; possibly TRBD2 for D (6 bases). V lost 5 bases, J lost 5 bases, and 12 bases lay in between. CDR1 is SGHTA and CDR2 is FQGNSA in the germline V gene. CDR3 size: 13 residues. The DNA for the CDR3 is TGTGCCAGCAGCCCGGGACTTCGGGAGACCCAGTACTTC. Protein: CASSPGLRETQYF.

In DNA form, the CDR3 reads TGCGCCAGCAGCTCCCTCGAGGACAGGGGGCGCCGCGAGCAGTACTTC. It encodes CASSSLEDRGRREQYF. The V gene is TRBV5-1, the J gene TRBJ2-7; 11 bases line up with TRBD1. This CDR3 is 16 amino acids long. Germline V gene sequence: CDR1 SGHRS, CDR2 YFSETQ. V was clipped by 3 bases and J by 6 bases; unmatched bases: 11.

The rearrangement joins TRBV30 to TRBJ2-6; D is possibly TRBD1 or TRBD2 (5 bases each). CDR1 and CDR2 (germline): GTSNPN, SVGIG (reference sequence). Trimming removed 3 bases from V and 2 bases from J, with 11 bases in between. CDR3 length: 15 amino acids. In nucleotides, the CDR3 is TGTGCCTGGAGGATGGGGGTGACTGGGGCCAACGTCCTGACTTTC. Its protein is CAWRMGVTGANVLTF.